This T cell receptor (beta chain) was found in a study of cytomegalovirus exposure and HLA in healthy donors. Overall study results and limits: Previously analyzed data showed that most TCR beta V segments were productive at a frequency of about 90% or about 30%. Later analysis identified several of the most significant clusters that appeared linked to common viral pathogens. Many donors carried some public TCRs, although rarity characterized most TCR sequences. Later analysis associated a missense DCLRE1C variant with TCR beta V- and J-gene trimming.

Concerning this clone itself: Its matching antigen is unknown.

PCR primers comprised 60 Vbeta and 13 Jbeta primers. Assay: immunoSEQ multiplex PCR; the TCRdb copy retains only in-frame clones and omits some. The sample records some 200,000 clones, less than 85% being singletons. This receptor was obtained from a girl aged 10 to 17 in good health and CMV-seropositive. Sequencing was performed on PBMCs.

The CDR3 loop is CASKGTSLETQYF. CDR3 sequence (DNA): TGTGCCAGCAAGGGGACTAGCCTAGAGACCCAGTACTTC. The V gene is TRBV11-2, the J gene TRBJ2-5; 9 positions match TRBD2. This CDR3 region has 13 residues. Trimming at V came to 7 bases and at J to 4 bases, leaving 4 bases not matched to a gene. CDR1 is SGHAT, CDR2 FQNNGV, per germline.